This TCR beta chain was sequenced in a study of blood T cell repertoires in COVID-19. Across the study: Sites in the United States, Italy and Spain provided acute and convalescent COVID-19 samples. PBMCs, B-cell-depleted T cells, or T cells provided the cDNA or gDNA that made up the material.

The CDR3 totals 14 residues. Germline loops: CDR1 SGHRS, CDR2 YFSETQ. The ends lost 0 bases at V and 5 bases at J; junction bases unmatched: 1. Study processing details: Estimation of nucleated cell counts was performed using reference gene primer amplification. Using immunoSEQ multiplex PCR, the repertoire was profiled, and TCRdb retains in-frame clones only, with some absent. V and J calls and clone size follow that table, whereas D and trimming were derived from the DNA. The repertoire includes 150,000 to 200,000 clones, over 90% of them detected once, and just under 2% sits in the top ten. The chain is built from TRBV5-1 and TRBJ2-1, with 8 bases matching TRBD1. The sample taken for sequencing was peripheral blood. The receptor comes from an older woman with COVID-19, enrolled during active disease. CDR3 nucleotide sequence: TGCGCCAGCAGCTTGGGGACAGGGCACAATGAGCAGTTCTTC. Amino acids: CASSLGTGHNEQFF.